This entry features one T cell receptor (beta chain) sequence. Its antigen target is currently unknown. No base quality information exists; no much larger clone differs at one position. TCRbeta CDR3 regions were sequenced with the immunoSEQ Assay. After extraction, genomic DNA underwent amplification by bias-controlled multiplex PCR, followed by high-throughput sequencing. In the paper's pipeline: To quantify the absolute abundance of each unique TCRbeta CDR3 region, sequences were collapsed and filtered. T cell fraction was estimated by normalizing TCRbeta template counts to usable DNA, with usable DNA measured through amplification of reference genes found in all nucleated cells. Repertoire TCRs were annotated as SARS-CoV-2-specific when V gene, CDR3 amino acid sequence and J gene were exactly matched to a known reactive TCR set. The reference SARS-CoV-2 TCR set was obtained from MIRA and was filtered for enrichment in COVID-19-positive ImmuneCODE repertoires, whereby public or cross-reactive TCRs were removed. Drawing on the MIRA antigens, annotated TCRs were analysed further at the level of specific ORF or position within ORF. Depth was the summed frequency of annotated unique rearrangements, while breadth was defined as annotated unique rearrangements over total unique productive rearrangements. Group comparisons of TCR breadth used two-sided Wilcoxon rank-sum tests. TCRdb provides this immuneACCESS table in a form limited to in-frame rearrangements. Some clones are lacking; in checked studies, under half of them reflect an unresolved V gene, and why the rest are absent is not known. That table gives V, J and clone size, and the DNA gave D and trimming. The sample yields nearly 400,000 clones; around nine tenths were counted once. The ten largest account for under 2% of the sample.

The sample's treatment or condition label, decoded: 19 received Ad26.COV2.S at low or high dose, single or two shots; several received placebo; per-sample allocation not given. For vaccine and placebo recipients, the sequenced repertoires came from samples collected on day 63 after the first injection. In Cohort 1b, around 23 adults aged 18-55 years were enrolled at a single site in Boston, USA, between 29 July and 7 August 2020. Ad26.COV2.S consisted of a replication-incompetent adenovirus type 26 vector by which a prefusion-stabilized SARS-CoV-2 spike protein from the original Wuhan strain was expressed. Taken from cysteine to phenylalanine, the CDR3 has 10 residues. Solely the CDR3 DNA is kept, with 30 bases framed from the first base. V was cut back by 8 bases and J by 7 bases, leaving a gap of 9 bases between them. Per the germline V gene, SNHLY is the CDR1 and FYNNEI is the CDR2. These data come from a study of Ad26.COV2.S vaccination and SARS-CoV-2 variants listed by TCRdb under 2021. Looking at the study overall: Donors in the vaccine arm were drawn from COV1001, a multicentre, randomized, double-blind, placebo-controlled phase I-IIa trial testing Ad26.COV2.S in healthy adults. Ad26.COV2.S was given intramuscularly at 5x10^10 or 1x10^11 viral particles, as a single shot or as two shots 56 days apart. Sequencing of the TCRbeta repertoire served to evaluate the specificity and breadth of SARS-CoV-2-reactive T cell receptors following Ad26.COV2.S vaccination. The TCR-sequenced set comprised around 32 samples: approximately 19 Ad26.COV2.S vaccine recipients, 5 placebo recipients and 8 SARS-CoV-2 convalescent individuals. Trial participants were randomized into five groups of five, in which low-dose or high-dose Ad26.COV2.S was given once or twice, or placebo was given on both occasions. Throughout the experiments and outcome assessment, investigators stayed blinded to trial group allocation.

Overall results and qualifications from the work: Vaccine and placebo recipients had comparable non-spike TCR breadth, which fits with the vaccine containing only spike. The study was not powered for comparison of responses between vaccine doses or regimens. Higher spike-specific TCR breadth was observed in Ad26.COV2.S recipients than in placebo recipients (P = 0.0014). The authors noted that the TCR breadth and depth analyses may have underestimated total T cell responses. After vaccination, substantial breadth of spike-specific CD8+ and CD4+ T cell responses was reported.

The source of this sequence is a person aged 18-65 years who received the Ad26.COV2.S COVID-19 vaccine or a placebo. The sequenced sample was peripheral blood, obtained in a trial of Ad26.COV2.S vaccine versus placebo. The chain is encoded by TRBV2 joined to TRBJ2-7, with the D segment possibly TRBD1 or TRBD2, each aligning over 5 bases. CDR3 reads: CASGGKEQYF. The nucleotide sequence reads TGTGCCAGCGGGGGTAAGGAGCAGTACTTC.